The rows below give T cell receptor beta chains drawn from one sample of a study of blood T cells in healthy people across ages. TCRdb independently ran MiXCR on the 5' RACE reads; one entry per CDR3 protein. The sample holds about 1 million distinct CDR3 sequences, around 43% seen once. The specimen was blood. The receptors originated from a woman in her sixties or seventies in good health. The CDR3 runs from the conserved cysteine through the conserved F or W. Fields, in order: V gene, J gene, D gene, clone size, CDR3 protein, CDR3 DNA. D genes are given only for firm matches. The size entry is marked missing in some rows and otherwise reads once, few, many or a size class.

>TRBV4-1|TRBJ2-1|NA|few
CASSQVTSPYNEQFF
TGCGCCAGCAGCCAAGTGACATCCCCCTACAATGAGCAGTTCTTC
>TRBV7-3|TRBJ2-1|NA|NA
CASSPDGVIVNEQFF
TGTGCCAGCAGCCCTGACGGGGTTATTGTGAATGAGCAGTTCTTC
>TRBV2|TRBJ2-5|NA|once
CASRAGVYQETQYF
TGTGCCAGCAGGGCCGGGGTGTACCAAGAGACCCAGTACTTC
>TRBV20-1|TRBJ2-7|NA|NA
CSASPGTYEQYF
TGCAGTGCTAGCCCCGGGACCTACGAGCAGTACTTC
>TRBV4-1|TRBJ2-5|TRBD1|NA
CASSQFQGATTEQYF
TGCGCCAGCAGCCAATTCCAGGGGGCCACTACGGAGCAGTACTTC
>TRBV6-5|TRBJ1-6|NA|NA
CASSPAGGSYNSPLHF
TGTGCCAGCAGTCCGGCTGGTGGGTCCTATAATTCACCCCTCCACTTT
>TRBV24-1|TRBJ2-3|NA|many
CATSVPGLVDTQYF
TGTGCCACCAGTGTTCCAGGGCTTGTGGATACGCAGTATTTT
>TRBV3-1|TRBJ1-1|NA|NA
CASSQETARGTEAFF
TGTGCCAGCAGCCAAGAAACGGCCCGGGGCACTGAAGCTTTCTTT
>TRBV10-1|TRBJ2-1|NA|NA
CARSGSYNEQFF
TGCGCCAGATCGGGGTCCTACAATGAGCAGTTCTTC
>TRBV5-1|TRBJ1-1|NA|few
CASSLGIGKLEAFF
TGCGCCAGCAGCTTGGGGATCGGGAAACTTGAAGCTTTCTTT
>TRBV2|TRBJ2-5|TRBD1|NA
CASRIGQVSDEQYF
TGTGCCAGCAGGATAGGACAGGTATCGGATGAGCAGTACTTC
>TRBV20-1|TRBJ2-3|NA|NA
CSASSDGRTDTQYF
TGCAGTGCTAGTTCGGACGGACGAACAGATACGCAGTATTTT
>TRBV20-1|TRBJ2-2|NA|NA
CSARDLTGANTGELFF
TGCAGTGCTAGAGATCTGACGGGAGCGAACACCGGGGAGCTGTTTTTT
>TRBV28|TRBJ2-3|TRBD1|NA
CASSSIGTGGTDTQYF
TGTGCCAGCAGTTCAATTGGGACAGGGGGCACAGATACGCAGTATTTT
>TRBV6-2/TRBV6-3|TRBJ2-1|NA|NA
CASSYGAGEQFF
TGTGCCAGCAGTTACGGGGCGGGGGAGCAGTTCTTC
>TRBV29-1|TRBJ2-1|TRBD2|few
CSVVGLAVKGSYNEQFF
TGCAGCGTCGTCGGGCTAGCGGTGAAAGGCTCCTACAATGAGCAGTTCTTC
>TRBV7-8|TRBJ2-7|NA|few
CASSVLANYEQYF
TGTGCCAGCAGCGTGCTAGCGAACTACGAGCAGTACTTC
>TRBV7-2|TRBJ2-7|NA|NA
CASSGTGLDEQYF
TGTGCCAGCAGCGGTACAGGGTTGGACGAGCAGTACTTC
>TRBV12-3/TRBV12-4|TRBJ2-3|TRBD1|few
CASSSTGVVTDTQYF
TGTGCCAGCAGTTCGACAGGGGTGGTGACAGATACGCAGTATTTT
>TRBV12-3/TRBV12-4|TRBJ2-6|NA|few
CASSFGPHSGANVLTF
TGTGCCAGCAGTTTTGGGCCCCACTCTGGGGCCAACGTCCTGACTTTC
>TRBV2|TRBJ2-3|TRBD2|few
CASSGRTSRSDTQYF
TGTGCCAGCAGTGGGAGGACTAGCAGGTCAGATACGCAGTATTTT
>TRBV28|TRBJ2-7|NA|NA
CASSFAGAYYEQYF
TGTGCCAGCAGTTTCGCCGGAGCTTACTACGAGCAGTACTTC
>TRBV20-1|TRBJ1-4|TRBD1|NA
CSATTGSTKEKLFF
TGCAGTGCTACGACAGGGAGTACGAAGGAAAAACTGTTTTTT
>TRBV28|TRBJ2-1|NA|NA
CASSLPTGGKYFYNEQFF
TGTGCCAGCAGTCTCCCCACCGGTGGGAAGTATTTTTACAATGAGCAGTTCTTC
>TRBV6-5|TRBJ2-5|TRBD2|many
CASSYEVPSGRTQETQYF
TGTGCCAGCAGTTACGAGGTTCCTAGCGGGAGGACCCAAGAGACCCAGTACTTC
>TRBV4-2|TRBJ2-1|NA|NA
CASSQEGGYNEQFF
TGTGCCAGCAGCCAAGAAGGCGGGTACAATGAGCAGTTCTTC
>TRBV6-1|TRBJ2-4|TRBD1|many
CASSADRGGIQYF
TGTGCCAGCAGTGCAGACAGGGGAGGCATTCAGTACTTC
>TRBV18|TRBJ1-5|NA|NA
CASSPGSGKRGNQPQHF
TGTGCCAGCTCACCAGGCTCAGGGAAACGGGGCAATCAGCCCCAGCATTTT
>TRBV29-1|TRBJ1-2|TRBD1|NA
CSVDAGQNYGYTF
TGCAGCGTTGATGCGGGACAGAACTATGGCTACACCTTC
>TRBV9|TRBJ2-4|TRBD1|NA
CASSESSGQGPTTSKNIQYF
TGTGCCAGCAGCGAGAGCTCGGGACAGGGGCCCACCACTAGCAAAAACATTCAGTACTTC
>TRBV20-1|TRBJ2-5|NA|NA
CSATGEETQYF
TGCAGTGCTACTGGGGAAGAGACCCAGTACTTC
>TRBV28|TRBJ2-7|TRBD2|NA
CASSFPTGTTYEQYF
TGTGCCAGCAGTTTTCCTACCGGGACTACGTACGAGCAGTACTTC
>TRBV14|TRBJ2-7|NA|once
CASSQVRERASYEQYF
TGTGCCAGCAGCCAAGTTCGCGAGAGGGCGTCCTACGAGCAGTACTTC
>TRBV4-2|TRBJ2-1|TRBD2|few
CASSRSGTSVYNEQFF
TGTGCCAGCAGCCGGTCCGGGACTAGCGTCTACAATGAGCAGTTCTTC
>TRBV4-2|TRBJ2-5|NA|NA
CASSGRQTFLKGGTQYF
TGTGCCAGCAGCGGACGGCAGACATTCCTCAAAGGGGGGACCCAGTACTTC
>TRBV4-1|TRBJ1-4|NA|NA
CASSLDGGGEKLFF
TGCGCCAGCAGCCTCGACGGGGGGGGTGAAAAACTGTTTTTT
>TRBV29-1|TRBJ2-5|TRBD1|few
CSAYAGQGPGETQYF
TGCAGCGCCTACGCCGGACAGGGACCGGGGGAGACCCAGTACTTC
>TRBV10-3|TRBJ2-6|NA|few
CAISGRNSGANVLTF
TGTGCCATCTCTGGACGGAACTCTGGGGCCAACGTCCTGACTTTC
>TRBV3-1|TRBJ2-1|NA|few
CASSEPLANEQFF
TGTGCCAGCAGCGAGCCCCTGGCGAATGAGCAGTTCTTC
>TRBV29-1|TRBJ2-7|TRBD1|few
CSVETEGARGIYEQYF
TGCAGCGTTGAAACAGAAGGGGCCAGGGGGATCTACGAGCAGTACTTC
>TRBV4-2|TRBJ2-1|NA|few
CANTSNNEQFF
TGTGCCAACACTAGCAACAATGAGCAGTTCTTC
>TRBV5-6|TRBJ2-2|TRBD1|NA
CASSRQGSNTGELFF
TGTGCCAGCAGCCGACAGGGCTCGAACACCGGGGAGCTGTTTTTT
>TRBV6-1|TRBJ2-5|NA|NA
CASTYREPSETQYF
TGTGCCAGCACTTACAGGGAACCGAGTGAGACCCAGTACTTC
>TRBV9|TRBJ2-7|NA|NA
CASNVAPGLNNEQYF
TGTGCCAGCAACGTAGCTCCCGGGCTAAACAACGAGCAGTACTTC
>TRBV7-9|TRBJ2-7|NA|medium-sized
CASSSTTGAAYEQYF
TGTGCCAGCAGCTCGACGACAGGCGCGGCCTACGAGCAGTACTTC